This TCR beta chain was found in a study of OX40 agonist ivuxolimab in advanced cancers. Study-level findings and limits: More expanded clones were found, on average, in CD8+ than in CD4+ T cells. At 0.1 to 3.0 mg/kg and by week 6, CD4+ and CD8+ T cells in the blood had expanded clonally.

This clone appeared a few times. Its specificity is not known. This CDR3 comprises 12 residues. With 11 bases removed from V and 0 bases from J, the gap between germline ends came to 10 bases. Germline CDR1 reads MGHDK; CDR2 reads SYGVNS. Method: immunoSEQ multiplex PCR; TCRdb's copy keeps in-frame clones and lacks some. The sample comprises about 40,000 clones, 88% of which are singletons, and under 15% rests with the top ten. The sequencing used CD4+ or CD8+ T cells sorted from blood, collected in a trial of the OX40 agonist ivuxolimab. This receptor was taken from an adult with an advanced solid tumor such as melanoma, head and neck, liver or kidney cancer. The chain recombines TRBV25-1 with TRBJ1-1; no clear D. CDR3 protein: CASGGVNTEAFF. The CDR3 DNA sequence: TGTGCCTCAGGCGGGGTGAACACTGAAGCTTTCTTT.